The 7 T cell receptor beta chains presented below share a single source sample, sequenced in a study of blood T cell repertoires in COVID-19. The data were produced by immunoSEQ multiplex PCR, yet TCRdb's version contains in-frame clones alone and is incomplete. The sample holds tens of thousands of clones, 75% to 90% seen once. Material: peripheral blood. The receptors originated from a woman in her thirties or forties with acute or convalescent COVID-19.

The genes are TRBV5-1 and TRBJ2-7; D possibly corresponds to TRBD1 (5 bases). Germline lookup yields CDR1 SGHRS and CDR2 YFSETQ. This CDR3 is 15 amino acids long. Trimming removed 5 bases at V and 4 bases at J, with 19 bases between. CDR3 sequence reads: CASSGEDTTRYEQYF. The CDR3 DNA is TGCGCCAGCAGTGGTGAGGACACCACACGGTACGAGCAGTACTTC.

The V gene is TRBV7-9, the J gene TRBJ1-6; unclear D gene. The CDR3 is made up of 16 amino acids. The germline V gene has CDR1 SEHNR and CDR2 FQNEAQ (reference sequence). The V and J ends lost 3 bases and 0 bases respectively, with 9 bases between them. CDR3 in DNA: TGTGCCAGCAGCTTTAGAGAAGTCTCCTATAATTCACCCCTCCACTTT. Translated, it gives CASSFREVSYNSPLHF. The variable domain in full, with the rest retrieved from reference TRBV7-9 and TRBJ1-6, is DTGVSQNPRHKITKRGQNVTFRCDPISEHNRLYWYRQTLGQGPEFLTYFQNEAQLEKSRLLSDRFSAERPKGSFSTLEIQRTEQGDSAMYLCASSFREVSYNSPLHFGNGTRLTVT.

V gene TRBV2 combines with J gene TRBJ2-3; D call uncertain. Germline loops: CDR1 SNHLY, CDR2 FYNNEI. Trimming cost V 6 bases and J 0 bases, with 13 bases left between them. This CDR3 has 15 residues. This CDR3 reads CASRAYLASTDTQYF. Written as DNA, the CDR3 is TGTGCCAGCAGGGCATACCTCGCTAGCACAGATACGCAGTATTTT.

V is TRBV29-1 and J is TRBJ1-1, with TRBD1 matching over 8 bases. V lost 3 bases and J lost 6; bases outside the gene matches: 15. The CDR3 loop spans 16 amino acids. Germline CDR1 and CDR2: SQVTM and ANQGSEA. The CDR3 coding sequence is TGCAGCGTTGACCCGATCAGGGGGCCACAGGGGGCTGAAGCTTTCTTT. Protein sequence: CSVDPIRGPQGAEAFF.

This chain connects TRBV18 to TRBJ2-1, with D possibly matching TRBD2 (6 bases). The CDR3 covers 13 residues. The germline gives CDR1 KGHSH, CDR2 LQKENI. V lost 4 bases and J lost 6, with 10 bases in between. DNA of the CDR3: TGTGCCAGCTCACTCGGGCGGGGCAATGAGCAGTTCTTC. The encoded protein is CASSLGRGNEQFF.

J is TRBJ1-1 and V is TRBV7-2, with TRBD1 matching over 8 bases. The CDR3 is made up of 15 amino acids. Germline V gene sequence: CDR1 SGHTA, CDR2 FQGNSA. V trimming: 6 bases; J trimming: 1 base; junction bases outside the gene matches: 7. The CDR3 reads CASSRTGGPNTEAFF. The CDR3 nucleotides are TGTGCCAGCAGTCGTACAGGGGGGCCGAACACTGAAGCTTTCTTT. Looking up the rest from reference TRBV7-2 and TRBJ1-1 gives the full variable domain: GAGVSQSPSNKVTEKGKDVELRCDPISGHTALYWYRQSLGQGLEFLIYFQGNSAPDKSGLPSDRFSAERTGGSVSTLTIQRTQQEDSAVYLCASSRTGGPNTEAFFGQGTRLTVV.

The sample holds one count of this clone. The chain is built from TRBV19 and TRBJ2-2; a possible D gene is TRBD2 (6 bases). Germline V lookup: CDR1 LNHDA, CDR2 SQIVND (reference sequence). The CDR3 has 17 amino acids. V gave up 6 bases and J gave up 5 bases, with 22 bases separating them. The CDR3 sequence: CASSRPVPGEATGELFF. CDR3 DNA: TGTGCCAGTAGCAGACCCGTCCCGGGGGAGGCAACCGGGGAGCTGTTTTTT.